These 10 T cell receptor beta chains originate from one sample sequenced in a study of blood T cell repertoires in COVID-19. The repertoire was sequenced with immunoSEQ multiplex PCR; TCRdb's copy has only in-frame clones and lacks some. Of some 370,000 clones in the sample, roughly 86% were seen once. Sequenced input: peripheral blood. Every receptor here comes from a woman between 25 and 40 years old with COVID-19, enrolled during active disease.

The rearrangement joins TRBV2 to TRBJ2-7; tentatively, D is TRBD2 (6 bases). Trimming left V 2 bases short and J 3 bases short, with 14 bases between. The germline V gene has CDR1 SNHLY and CDR2 FYNNEI. The CDR3 has 15 amino acids. The CDR3 here is CASSERGAGIYEQYF. The CDR3 nucleotides read TGTGCCAGCAGTGAACGCGGGGCGGGTATCTACGAGCAGTACTTC.

V gene TRBV6-5 combines with J gene TRBJ2-7; TRBD1 aligns across 7 bases. CDR1 and CDR2 from the germline V gene are MNHEY and SVGAGI. V trimming: 4 bases; J trimming: 3 bases; junction bases outside the gene matches: 6. The CDR3 is made up of 14 amino acids. The CDR3 nucleotides read TGTGCCAGCAGTTCCTTCAGGGGGAACTACGAGCAGTACTTC. It specifies CASSSFRGNYEQYF.

The chain couples TRBV7-8 to TRBJ2-1; 12 bases line up with TRBD2. The V gene's germline CDR1 is SGHVS and CDR2 FQNEAQ. The CDR3 is made up of 15 amino acids. V lost 4 bases, J lost 9 bases, and 7 bases stayed unmatched. CDR3 coding DNA: TGTGCCAGCAGCTCGACTAGCGGGAGCGGAGGTGAGCAGTTCTTC. This sequence encodes CASSSTSGSGGEQFF. Full variable domain (missing parts from reference TRBV7-8 and TRBJ2-1): GAGVSQSPRYKVAKRGQDVALRCDPISGHVSLFWYQQALGQGPEFLTYFQNEAQLDKSGLPSDRFFAERPEGSVSTLKIQRTQQEDSAVYLCASSSTSGSGGEQFFGPGTRLTVL.

The chain couples TRBV2 to TRBJ2-4, with a possible D match to TRBD2 (5 bases). V lost 4 bases and J 6 bases, leaving 16 bases between the germline ends. Germline V gene sequence: CDR1 SNHLY, CDR2 FYNNEI. This CDR3 spans 15 amino acids. CDR3 residues: CASSVPTGMGNIQYF. The CDR3 bases are TGTGCCAGCAGTGTCCCGACGGGGATGGGAAACATTCAGTACTTC.

V usage is TRBV5-4 and J usage is TRBJ2-7; D is perhaps TRBD1 (6 bases). Per germline, CDR1 SGHNT and CDR2 YYREEE (reference sequence). This CDR3 spans 15 amino acids. V shed 3 bases and J shed 6 bases, with 19 bases lying between them. The CDR3 spells CASSSRYGTYIEQYF. The CDR3 DNA reads as TGTGCCAGCAGCTCTAGATATGGGACATATATCGAGCAGTACTTC. Supplemented by reference TRBV5-4 and TRBJ2-7, the full variable domain reads ETGVTQSPTHLIKTRGQQVTLRCSSQSGHNTVSWYQQALGQGPQFIFQYYREEENGRGNFPPRFSGLQFPNYSSELNVNALELDDSALYLCASSSRYGTYIEQYFGPGTRLTVT.

The chain couples TRBV27 to TRBJ2-1; a possible D gene is TRBD1 (5 bases). The V end lost 3 bases, the J end lost 4 bases, and 7 bases lay between the germline ends. CDR3 length: 13 amino acids. The germline gives CDR1 MNHEY, CDR2 SMNVEV (reference sequence). For the CDR3, the DNA is TGTGCCAGCAGTTTTGGGGCGTACAATGAGCAGTTCTTC. This translates into CASSFGAYNEQFF.

The chain uses TRBV28 and TRBJ1-1, with TRBD1 identical over 9 bases. The CDR3 consists of 16 residues. Germline loops: CDR1 MDHEN, CDR2 SYDVKM. J lost 10 bases, V lost 2 bases, and 14 bases had no gene match. This chain's CDR3 is CASSLNPTGGYYAAFF. CDR3 nucleotide sequence: TGTGCCAGCAGTTTAAACCCGACAGGGGGATATTATGCAGCTTTCTTT.

The chain is built from TRBV6-5 and TRBJ2-1; 8 positions match TRBD1. Germline V gene data show CDR1 as MNHEY and CDR2 as SVGAGI. V dropped 4 bases and J dropped 3; count of bases not matched to a gene: 5. The CDR3 sequence is 15 residues long. The CDR3 reads CASSLGTGNYNEQFF. The CDR3 nucleotides read TGTGCCAGCAGTTTAGGGACAGGAAACTACAATGAGCAGTTCTTC.

V is TRBV28 and J is TRBJ2-3, with TRBD1 as a possible D gene (6 bases). Trimming stripped 4 bases from V and 0 bases from J, with 11 bases between. The germline gives CDR1 MDHEN, CDR2 SYDVKM. The CDR3 covers 15 residues. The CDR3 region is CASSYWDKSTDTQYF. In DNA, the CDR3 is TGTGCCAGCAGTTACTGGGACAAAAGCACAGATACGCAGTATTTT.

This clone was detected a few times. CDR3 sequence (DNA): TGTGCCAGTGGGAGGGGTAGCAATCAGCCCCAGCATTTT. Protein product: CASGRGSNQPQHF. V usage is TRBV7-9 and J usage is TRBJ1-5; weak D call: TRBD1 (5 bases). The CDR3 has 13 residues. The V end was cut by 9 bases, the J end by 0 bases, with 9 bases between. From germline, CDR1 is SEHNR and CDR2 FQNEAQ (reference sequence).